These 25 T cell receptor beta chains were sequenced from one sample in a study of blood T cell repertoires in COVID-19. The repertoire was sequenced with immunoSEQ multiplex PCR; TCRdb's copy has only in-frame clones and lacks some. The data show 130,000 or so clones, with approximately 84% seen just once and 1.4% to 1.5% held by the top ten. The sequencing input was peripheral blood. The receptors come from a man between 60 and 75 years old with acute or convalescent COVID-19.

In DNA, the CDR3 is TGCGCCAGCAGCTTGCAAGGGGACACTGAAGCTTTCTTT. Translated: CASSLQGDTEAFF. This chain uses TRBV5-1 with TRBJ1-1, with D perhaps matching TRBD1 (5 bases). The CDR3 is 13 amino acids. Per germline, CDR1 SGHRS and CDR2 YFSETQ. V was shortened by 1 base and J by 3 bases, with 7 bases between the two germline ends.

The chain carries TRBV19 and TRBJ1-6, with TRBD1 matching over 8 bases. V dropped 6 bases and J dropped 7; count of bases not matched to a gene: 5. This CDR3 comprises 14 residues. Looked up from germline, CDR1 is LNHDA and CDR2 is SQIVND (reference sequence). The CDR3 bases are TGTGCCAGTAGGGACAGGGTGGGCAATTCACCCCTCCACTTT. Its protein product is CASRDRVGNSPLHF.

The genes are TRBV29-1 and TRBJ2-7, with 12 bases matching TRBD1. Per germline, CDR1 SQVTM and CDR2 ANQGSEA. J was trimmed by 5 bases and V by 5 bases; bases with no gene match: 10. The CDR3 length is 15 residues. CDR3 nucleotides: TGCAGCGTTTCCGGGACAGGGGGCCGGGTCCACGAGCAGTACTTC. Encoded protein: CSVSGTGGRVHEQYF.

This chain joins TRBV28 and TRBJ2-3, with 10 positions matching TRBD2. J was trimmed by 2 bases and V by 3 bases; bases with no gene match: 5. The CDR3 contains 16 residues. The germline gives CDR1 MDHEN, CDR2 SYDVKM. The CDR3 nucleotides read TGTGCCAGCAGTTTCTTCACTAGCGGGGTCACAGATACGCAGTATTTT. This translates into CASSFFTSGVTDTQYF.

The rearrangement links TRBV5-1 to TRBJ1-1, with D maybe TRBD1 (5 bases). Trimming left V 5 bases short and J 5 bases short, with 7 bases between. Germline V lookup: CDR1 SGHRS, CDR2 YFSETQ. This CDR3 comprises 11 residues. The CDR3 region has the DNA TGCGCCAGCAGAGGGGTGACTGAAGCTTTCTTT. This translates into CASRGVTEAFF. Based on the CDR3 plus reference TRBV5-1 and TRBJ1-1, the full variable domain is KAGVTQTPRYLIKTRGQQVTLSCSPISGHRSVSWYQQTPGQGLQFLFEYFSETQRNKGNFPGRFSGRQFSNSRSEMNVSTLELGDSALYLCASRGVTEAFFGQGTRLTVV.

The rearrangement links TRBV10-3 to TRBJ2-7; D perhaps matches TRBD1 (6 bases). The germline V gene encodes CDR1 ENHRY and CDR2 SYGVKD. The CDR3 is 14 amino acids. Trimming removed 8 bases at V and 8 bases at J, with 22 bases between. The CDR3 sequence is CAIQDSRTPFQQYF. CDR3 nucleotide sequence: TGTGCCATCCAGGACAGTAGAACCCCCTTCCAGCAGTACTTC.

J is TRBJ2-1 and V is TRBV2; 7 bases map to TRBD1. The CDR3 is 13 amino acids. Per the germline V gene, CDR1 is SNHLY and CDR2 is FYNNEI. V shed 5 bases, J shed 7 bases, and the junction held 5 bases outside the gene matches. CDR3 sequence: CASSRQGLNEQFF. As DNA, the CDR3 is TGTGCCAGCAGTCGACAGGGTTTGAATGAGCAGTTCTTC.

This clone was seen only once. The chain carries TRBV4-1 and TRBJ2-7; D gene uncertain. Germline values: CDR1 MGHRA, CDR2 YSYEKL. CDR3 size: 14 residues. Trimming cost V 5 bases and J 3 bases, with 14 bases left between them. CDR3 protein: CASSGSRKNYEQYF. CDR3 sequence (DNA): TGCGCCAGCAGCGGCTCGCGGAAAAACTACGAGCAGTACTTC.

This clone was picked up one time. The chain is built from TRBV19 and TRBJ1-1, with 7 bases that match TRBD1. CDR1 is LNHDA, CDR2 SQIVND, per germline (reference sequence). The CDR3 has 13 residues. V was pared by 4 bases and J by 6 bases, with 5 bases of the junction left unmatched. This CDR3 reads CASSKTGLAEAFF. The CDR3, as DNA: TGTGCCAGTAGTAAGACAGGGTTGGCTGAAGCTTTCTTT.

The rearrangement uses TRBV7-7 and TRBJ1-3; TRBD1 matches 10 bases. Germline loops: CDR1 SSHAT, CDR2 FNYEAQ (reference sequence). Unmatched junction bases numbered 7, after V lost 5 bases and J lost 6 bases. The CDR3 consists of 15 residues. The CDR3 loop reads CASSPGTGVENTIYF. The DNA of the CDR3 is TGTGCCAGCAGCCCCGGGACAGGGGTGGAAAACACCATATATTTT.

Here the CDR3 reads CASNRGLVNEKLFF. CDR3 in DNA: TGCGCCAGCAACAGGGGGCTTGTTAATGAAAAACTGTTTTTT. The chain joins TRBV5-1 to TRBJ1-4; the match to TRBD1 covers 9 bases. The V and J ends lost 6 bases and 4 bases, in that order; junction bases with no gene match: 4. The CDR3 length is 14 residues. The germline CDR1 and CDR2 sequences are SGHRS and YFSETQ.

CDR3: CSGCRDTGELFF. The DNA of the CDR3 is TGCAGCGGATGCAGGGACACCGGGGAGCTGTTTTTT. This chain uses TRBV29-1 with TRBJ2-2; D is perhaps TRBD1 (5 bases). Per the germline V gene, CDR1 is SQVTM and CDR2 is ANQGSEA. V was shortened by 7 bases and J by 3 bases, with 9 bases between the two germline ends. The CDR3 runs 12 residues.

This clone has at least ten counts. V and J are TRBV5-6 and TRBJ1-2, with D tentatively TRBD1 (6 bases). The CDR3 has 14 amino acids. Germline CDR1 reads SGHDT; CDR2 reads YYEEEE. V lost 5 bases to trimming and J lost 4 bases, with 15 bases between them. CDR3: CASSQDSLGYGYTF. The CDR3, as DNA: TGTGCCAGCAGTCAGGACAGTCTCGGCTATGGCTACACCTTC.

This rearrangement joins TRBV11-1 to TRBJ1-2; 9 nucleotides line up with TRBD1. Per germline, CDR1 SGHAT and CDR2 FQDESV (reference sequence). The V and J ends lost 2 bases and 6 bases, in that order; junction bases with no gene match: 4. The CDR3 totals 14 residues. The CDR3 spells CASSLSRDRDGYTF. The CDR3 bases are TGTGCCAGCAGCTTATCACGGGACAGGGATGGCTACACCTTC.

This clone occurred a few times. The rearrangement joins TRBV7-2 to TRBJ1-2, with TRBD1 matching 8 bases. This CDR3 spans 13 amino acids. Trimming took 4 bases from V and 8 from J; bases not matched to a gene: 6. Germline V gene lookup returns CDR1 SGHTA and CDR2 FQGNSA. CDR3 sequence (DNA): TGTGCCAGCAGCTCGCAGGGGGCGGGCGGCTACACCTTC. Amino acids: CASSSQGAGGYTF.

The CDR3 DNA reads TGTGCCAGCAGCCTCAAGCGGGGGGCCACCTACGAGCAGTACTTC. Translation: CASSLKRGATYEQYF. The rearrangement links TRBV13 to TRBJ2-7; 9 nucleotides align to TRBD2. The CDR3 is 15 residues long. V gave up 5 bases and J gave up 2 bases; unmatched junction bases: 7. Germline V CDR1 and CDR2: PRHDT, FYEKMQ (reference sequence).

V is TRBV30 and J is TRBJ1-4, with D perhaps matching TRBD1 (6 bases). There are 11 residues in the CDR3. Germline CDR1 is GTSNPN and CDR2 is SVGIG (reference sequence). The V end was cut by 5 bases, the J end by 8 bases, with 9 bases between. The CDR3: CAWQTGEKLFF. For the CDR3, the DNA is TGTGCCTGGCAAACAGGGGAAAAACTGTTTTTT.

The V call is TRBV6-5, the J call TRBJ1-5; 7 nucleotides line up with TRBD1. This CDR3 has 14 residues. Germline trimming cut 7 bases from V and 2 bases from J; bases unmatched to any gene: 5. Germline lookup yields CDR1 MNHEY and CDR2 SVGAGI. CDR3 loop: CASNSGQGNQPQHF. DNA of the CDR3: TGTGCCAGCAATTCCGGACAGGGCAATCAGCCCCAGCATTTT.

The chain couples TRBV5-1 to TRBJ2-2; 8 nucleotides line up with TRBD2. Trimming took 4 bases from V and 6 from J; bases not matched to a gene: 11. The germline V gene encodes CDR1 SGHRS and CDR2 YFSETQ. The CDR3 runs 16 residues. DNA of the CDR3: TGCGCCAGCAGCCCCTCGGGGGATAGCGGGGCCGGGGAGCTGTTTTTT. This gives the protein CASSPSGDSGAGELFF.

The CDR3 protein is CASSWDRLYEQYF. Here the CDR3 DNA reads TGCGCCAGCAGCTGGGACAGGCTCTACGAGCAGTACTTC. The chain joins TRBV5-1 to TRBJ2-7, with 8 bases lining up with TRBD1. CDR1 and CDR2 from the germline V gene are SGHRS and YFSETQ. Losses at the gene ends were 3 bases for V and 3 bases for J; bases not matched to a gene: 2. The CDR3 is 13 residues long.

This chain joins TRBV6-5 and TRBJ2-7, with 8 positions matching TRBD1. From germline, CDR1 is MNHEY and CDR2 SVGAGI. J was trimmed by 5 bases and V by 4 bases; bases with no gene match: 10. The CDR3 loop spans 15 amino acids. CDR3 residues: CASSSQGVRRHEQYF. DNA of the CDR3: TGTGCCAGCAGTTCACAGGGGGTTAGGCGCCACGAGCAGTACTTC.

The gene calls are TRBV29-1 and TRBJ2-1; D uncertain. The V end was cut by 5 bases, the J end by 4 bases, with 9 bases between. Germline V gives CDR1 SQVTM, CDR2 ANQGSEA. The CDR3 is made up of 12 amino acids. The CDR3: CSVQPGYNEQFF. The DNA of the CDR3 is TGCAGCGTTCAGCCCGGGTACAATGAGCAGTTCTTC.

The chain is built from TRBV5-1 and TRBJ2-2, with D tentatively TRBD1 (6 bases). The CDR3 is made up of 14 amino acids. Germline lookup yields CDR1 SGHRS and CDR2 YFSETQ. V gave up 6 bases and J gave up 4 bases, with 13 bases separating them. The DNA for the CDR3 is TGCGCCAGCAAATCGCAGGGGTCCACCGGGGAGCTGTTTTTT. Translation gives CASKSQGSTGELFF. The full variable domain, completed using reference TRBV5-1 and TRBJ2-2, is KAGVTQTPRYLIKTRGQQVTLSCSPISGHRSVSWYQQTPGQGLQFLFEYFSETQRNKGNFPGRFSGRQFSNSRSEMNVSTLELGDSALYLCASKSQGSTGELFFGEGSRLTVL.

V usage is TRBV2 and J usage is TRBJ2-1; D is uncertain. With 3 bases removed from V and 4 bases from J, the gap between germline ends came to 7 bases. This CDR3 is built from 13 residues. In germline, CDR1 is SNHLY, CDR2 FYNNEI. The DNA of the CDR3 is TGTGCCAGCAGTGATCTGTTGTACAATGAGCAGTTCTTC. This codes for CASSDLLYNEQFF.

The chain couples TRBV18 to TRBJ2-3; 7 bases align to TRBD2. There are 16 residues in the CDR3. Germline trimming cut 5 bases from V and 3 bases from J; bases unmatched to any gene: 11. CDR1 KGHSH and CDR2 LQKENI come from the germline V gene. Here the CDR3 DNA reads TGTGCCAGCTCATCACGACTAGCAGTAAATACAGATACGCAGTATTTT. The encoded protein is CASSSRLAVNTDTQYF.